These 13 T cell receptor beta chains were sequenced from one sample in a study of identifying expanded T cells in peripheral blood. The assay was immunoSEQ multiplex PCR, and TCRdb's table has in-frame clones only and misses some. The repertoire includes more than 75,000 clones, around 88% of them detected once, and roughly 5.9% sits in the top ten. Source material: blood. All receptors derive from a person aged 18-70 years in good health.

The gene calls are TRBV30 and TRBJ2-1; D is perhaps TRBD2 (6 bases). Trimming shortened V by 0 bases and J by 6 bases, and 12 bases separated the two germline ends. Germline V lookup: CDR1 GTSNPN, CDR2 SVGIG (reference sequence). The CDR3 contains 14 residues. This chain's CDR3 is CAWSVRAGGNEQFF. CDR3 DNA sequence: TGTGCCTGGAGTGTACGGGCCGGGGGCAATGAGCAGTTCTTC.

J is TRBJ1-6 and V is TRBV5-1; maybe TRBD1 (5 bases). The CDR3 spans 14 residues. The V gene's germline CDR1 is SGHRS and CDR2 YFSETQ. V lost 0 bases and J lost 4, with 5 bases in between. The CDR3 loop is CASSLDRYNSPLHF. The CDR3, as DNA: TGCGCCAGCAGCTTGGACAGGTATAATTCACCCCTCCACTTT.

This clone was seen more than once but under ten times. V and J are TRBV10-3 and TRBJ1-2; D is uncertain. V lost 0 bases and J 0 bases, leaving 14 bases between the germline ends. The CDR3 contains 17 residues. From germline, CDR1 is ENHRY and CDR2 SYGVKD. In DNA form, the CDR3 reads TGTGCCATCAGTGAGTCAGTATTCCCGAGGACTAACTATGGCTACACCTTC. It encodes CAISESVFPRTNYGYTF.

The chain couples TRBV5-6 to TRBJ2-7, with TRBD1 identical over 7 bases. J lost 2 bases, V lost 5 bases, and 7 bases had no gene match. The length of the CDR3 is 14 residues. The germline gives CDR1 SGHDT, CDR2 YYEEEE. The CDR3: CASSYTDRAYEQYF. CDR3 nucleotide sequence: TGTGCCAGCAGTTACACCGACAGGGCCTACGAGCAGTACTTC.

The genes are TRBV4-1 and TRBJ1-2; maybe TRBD1 (5 bases). CDR3 length equals 14 residues. V was shortened by 4 bases and J by 4 bases, with 13 bases between the two germline ends. The germline V gene encodes CDR1 MGHRA and CDR2 YSYEKL. This CDR3 reads CASSPEGGTYGYTF. CDR3 coding DNA: TGCGCCAGCAGCCCGGAGGGAGGGACCTATGGCTACACCTTC.

The chain couples TRBV15 to TRBJ2-5; TRBD2 is a possible D gene (5 bases). V was clipped by 1 base and J by 0 bases, with 6 bases between them. Germline CDR1 and CDR2: LNHNV and YYDKDF (reference sequence). The CDR3 covers 14 residues. Here the CDR3 reads CATSRAGNQETQYF. The CDR3 DNA sequence: TGTGCCACCAGCAGAGCGGGGAACCAAGAGACCCAGTACTTC.

The CDR3 sequence is CASSEASSNQGYGYTF. In nucleotides, the CDR3 is TGTGCCAGCAGTGAAGCGTCCTCAAACCAGGGGTATGGCTACACCTTC. V usage is TRBV6-1 and J usage is TRBJ1-2, with D tentatively TRBD1 (6 bases). The germline CDR1 and CDR2 sequences are MNHNS and SASEGT. The CDR3 length is 16 residues. The V gene lost 0 bases and the J gene lost 5 bases, with 16 bases spanning the gap.

V gene TRBV7-9 combines with J gene TRBJ2-7; D is uncertain. Germline lookup yields CDR1 SEHNR and CDR2 FQNEAQ (reference sequence). The CDR3 is 14 residues long. Trimming cost V 2 bases and J 2 bases, with 10 bases left between them. CDR3 DNA: TGTGCCAGCAGCTTATTGGGTGGTCCCTACGAGCAGTACTTC. This codes for CASSLLGGPYEQYF.

V usage is TRBV6-1 and J usage is TRBJ2-6; the D is unclear. V lost 5 bases, J lost 1 base, and 6 bases lay in between. Germline V lookup: CDR1 MNHNS, CDR2 SASEGT. The CDR3 is made up of 14 amino acids. The CDR3 protein is CASSFVSGANVLTF. CDR3 sequence (DNA): TGTGCCAGCAGTTTTGTTTCTGGGGCCAACGTCCTGACTTTC.

The rearrangement joins TRBV7-7 to TRBJ2-7; 8 bases are shared with TRBD1. V was pared by 5 bases and J by 5 bases, with 5 bases of the junction left unmatched. CDR1 and CDR2 (germline): SSHAT, FNYEAQ (reference sequence). The CDR3 has 13 residues. CDR3 DNA sequence: TGTGCCAGCAGCCCCGGACAGGGTCACGAGCAGTACTTC. Its protein is CASSPGQGHEQYF.

This clone was seen a handful of times. V usage is TRBV11-2 and J usage is TRBJ2-6, with TRBD1 identical over 8 bases. CDR1 is SGHAT, CDR2 FQNNGV, per germline. The CDR3 spans 18 residues. V dropped 5 bases and J dropped 0; count of bases not matched to a gene: 9. In DNA form, the CDR3 reads TGTGCCAGCAGCATCTGGGACAGGACCCTCTCTGGGGCCAACGTCCTGACTTTC. Its protein is CASSIWDRTLSGANVLTF.

In its sample, this clone was seen once. The chain uses TRBV7-2 and TRBJ1-2; D is unclear. From germline, CDR1 is SGHTA and CDR2 FQGNSA. Trimming stripped 5 bases from V and 5 bases from J, with 12 bases between. This CDR3 contains 13 residues. CDR3 sequence (DNA): TGTGCCAGCAGCCCGGACGACAAATATGGCTACACCTTC. Encoded protein: CASSPDDKYGYTF.

This chain's CDR3 is CASSPPQNPQAGGYTF. The CDR3 DNA is TGTGCCAGCTCACCACCTCAAAATCCCCAAGCGGGCGGCTACACCTTC. This chain uses TRBV18 with TRBJ1-2; unclear D gene. Germline loops: CDR1 KGHSH, CDR2 LQKENI. Trimming removed 0 bases from V and 8 bases from J, with 19 bases in between. The CDR3 totals 16 residues.